The present entry profiles one T cell receptor (beta chain) with its context. With V trimmed by 1 base and J by 0 bases, 8 bases remained unmatched. Germline-derived CDR1 and CDR2 are SEHNR and FQNEAQ (reference sequence). The CDR3 contains 19 residues. This specimen comes from a study of blood T cell repertoires in COVID-19. Sequencing used immunoSEQ multiplex PCR; TCRdb keeps in-frame clones, though not all of them. This sample yields 69,000 or so clones, of which around 87% are seen a single time; about 5% belongs to the top ten. The sequence was collected from a man between 45 and 60 years old with acute or convalescent COVID-19. The genes are TRBV7-9 and TRBJ2-4, with 11 bases lining up with TRBD2. The sequenced material came from peripheral blood. As DNA, the CDR3 is TGTGCCAGCAGCTTAGTCGGGACTAGCGGCTCCTCAGCCAAAAACATTCAGTACTTC. The encoded protein is CASSLVGTSGSSAKNIQYF. The variable domain in full, completed from reference TRBV7-9 and TRBJ2-4, reads DTGVSQNPRHKITKRGQNVTFRCDPISEHNRLYWYRQTLGQGPEFLTYFQNEAQLEKSRLLSDRFSAERPKGSFSTLEIQRTEQGDSAMYLCASSLVGTSGSSAKNIQYFGAGTRLSVL.